This T cell receptor beta chain was found in a study of blood T cell repertoires in COVID-19 (dated by TCRdb to about 2020). In terms of the full investigation: The collaborator samples originated in the United States, Italy and Spain and spanned the acute and convalescent phases of COVID-19. A freely available public database, intended as a resource for researchers studying the immune response to SARS-CoV-2, is where the repertoires were released. Subjects who had been exposed to COVID-19, were actively infected with it, or had recovered from it provided the deeply sampled blood TCRbeta repertoires that made up the dataset. The sample metadata nearly always contained a de-identified subject ID, COVID-19 status, age in years and sex. HLA class I and class II types, where available, came from metadata supplied by the sample provider rather than from assay-based typing. Samples were obtained from the ongoing ImmuneRACE study (first 160 participants) and from about 1,300 subjects provided by 6 global collaborators. The material from the prospective study consisted of cDNA or gDNA derived from T cells, B-cell-depleted T cells, or PBMCs. Study-wide conclusions, independent of this receptor: Clinical and demographic metadata were provided uncurated, with the amount varying by source and participant.

The immunoSEQ Assay, a bias-controlled multiplex PCR, was used to amplify TCRbeta CDR3 regions from genomic DNA. Per the original workflow: The number of nucleated cells in each sample was estimated from the amplification of reference gene primers within the assay. To quantify the absolute abundance of each unique TCRbeta CDR3 rearrangement, sequence reads were collapsed and filtered. For each sample, productive Simpson clonality was calculated as the square root of Simpson's diversity index over productive rearrangements. TCRdb holds this immuneACCESS table with in-frame rearrangements only. Some clones are missing; in checked studies, unresolved V genes explain under half, and the rest has no known cause. Clone size and the V and J calls come from that table; the DNA yielded D and trimming. The table for this sample lists approximately 60,000 clones; around 84% of them were counted only once. Roughly 3% of the sample rests with the top ten.

Trimming removed 5 bases from V and 5 bases from J; the gene matches leave 8 bases unexplained. Based on the germline V gene (reference sequence), the CDR1 and CDR2 sequences are MNHEY and SMNVEV. The CDR3 contains 14 residues, cysteine and phenylalanine counted. The DNA shown is the 42-base CDR3, in frame from base 1. As regards this clone: What this receptor recognizes is not known. Within one base of it there is no much larger clone, and no base qualities were kept.

The collaborating institutions used their own protocols to collect whole blood in K2EDTA tubes. For TCRbeta analysis, collaborator samples were shipped as frozen whole blood, as isolated PBMCs, or as DNA extracted from either sample type. Sequencing used peripheral blood. The receptor comes from a man aged 50-59 years with active COVID-19. The receptor chain draws on TRBV27 and TRBJ2-5; TRBD2 fits 7 bases in the junction. The DNA sequence is as follows: TGTGCCAGCAGTCCACGTCCCGGGGGGGAGACCCAGTACTTC. It is translated as CASSPRPGGETQYF.